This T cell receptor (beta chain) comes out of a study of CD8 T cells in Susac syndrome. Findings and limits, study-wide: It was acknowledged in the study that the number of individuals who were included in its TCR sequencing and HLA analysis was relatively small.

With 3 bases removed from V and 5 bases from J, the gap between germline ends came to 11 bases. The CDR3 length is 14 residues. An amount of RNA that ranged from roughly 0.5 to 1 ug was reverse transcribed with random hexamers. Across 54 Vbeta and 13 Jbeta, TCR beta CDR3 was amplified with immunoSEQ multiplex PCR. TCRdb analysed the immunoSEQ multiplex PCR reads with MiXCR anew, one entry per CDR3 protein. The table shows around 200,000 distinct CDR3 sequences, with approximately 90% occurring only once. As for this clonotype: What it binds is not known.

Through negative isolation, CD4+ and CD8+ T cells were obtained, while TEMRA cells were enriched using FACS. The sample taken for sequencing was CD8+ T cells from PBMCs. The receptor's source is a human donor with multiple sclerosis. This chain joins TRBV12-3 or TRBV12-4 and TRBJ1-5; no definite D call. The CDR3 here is CASSFGQTDQPQHF. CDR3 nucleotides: TGTGCCAGCAGTTTTGGCCAGACCGATCAGCCCCAGCATTTT.